These T cell receptor beta chains were read from a single sample in a study of preoperative IRX-2 immunotherapy in early breast cancer. This table comes from immunoSEQ multiplex PCR, and its TCRdb copy is limited to in-frame clones, with some not included. Of 5,800 or so clones in the sample, about 69% were seen once. This specimen consisted of tumor tissue, obtained before IRX-2 immunotherapy. These receptors originate from a human donor with breast cancer. Both conserved end residues are part of each CDR3. A D gene is named only where the DNA matches it firmly. Only part of the rows carry a size: once, few, many, or a class if the clone is expanded.

TRBV11-3	few	TRBJ1-2	TRBD1	14	CASSSRQGLYGYTF	TGTGCCAGCAGCTCGCGACAGGGACTCTATGGCTACACCTTC
TRBV19	NA	TRBJ1-2	NA	16	CASTSRRGADNYGYTF	TGTGCCAGTACCAGCCGACGAGGGGCTGATAACTATGGCTACACCTTC
TRBV14	NA	TRBJ2-6	NA	17	CASSQDFWGSGANVLTF	TGTGCCAGCAGCCAAGATTTTTGGGGCTCTGGGGCCAACGTCCTGACTTTC
TRBV19	NA	TRBJ1-4	NA	13	CATKRLADEKLFF	TGTGCCACCAAGAGGTTGGCGGATGAAAAACTGTTTTTT
TRBV5-1	NA	TRBJ1-1	TRBD1	14	CASSLHRGGTEAFF	TGCGCCAGCAGCTTACACAGGGGAGGAACTGAAGCTTTCTTT
TRBV6-8	NA	TRBJ1-5	NA	15	CASSYSTGGNQPQHF	TGTGCCAGCAGTTACTCGACGGGCGGCAATCAGCCCCAGCATTTT
TRBV6-8	NA	TRBJ2-3	NA	14	CASSPLARTDTQYF	TGTGCCAGCAGTCCACTAGCCCGCACAGATACGCAGTATTTT
TRBV11-3	NA	TRBJ1-1	NA	14	CASSPSTYYTEAFF	TGTGCCAGCAGCCCTTCGACTTATTACACTGAAGCTTTCTTT
TRBV7-5	once	TRBJ2-3	NA	16	CASSSGSGRSTDTQYF	TGTGCCAGCAGCTCCGGGTCCGGCAGGTCCACAGATACGCAGTATTTT
TRBV6-8	NA	TRBJ2-2	NA	19	CASSSLAYREEPNTGELFF	TGTGCCAGCAGTTCATTAGCCTACCGTGAGGAGCCTAACACCGGGGAGCTGTTTTTT
TRBV7-6	few	TRBJ1-1	NA	14	CASSQGSLNTEAFF	TGTGCCAGCAGCCAGGGTTCTTTGAACACTGAAGCTTTCTTT
TRBV11-3	NA	TRBJ2-1	NA	16	CASSLINHPTREEQFF	TGTGCCAGCAGCTTAATAAATCACCCAACCAGAGAGGAGCAGTTCTTC
TRBV1	NA	TRBJ2-4	NA	17	CASSLGGRTGSKNIQYF	TGCGCCAGCAGCCTAGGTGGGCGGACAGGCTCAAAAAACATTCAGTACTTC
TRBV28	NA	TRBJ1-1	NA	14	CASIPTGRLTEAFF	TGTGCCAGCATTCCCACTGGGCGACTCACTGAAGCTTTCTTT
TRBV5-1	NA	TRBJ2-3	NA	14	CASSLGLYTDTQYF	TGCGCCAGCAGCTTGGGACTGTACACAGATACGCAGTATTTT
TRBV6-8	NA	TRBJ2-7	TRBD1	13	CASSTRTGGEQYF	TGTGCCAGCAGCACTAGGACAGGGGGCGAGCAGTACTTC
TRBV7-1	medium-sized	TRBJ2-5	NA	13	CASSSVTSETQYF	TGTGCCAGCAGCTCGGTCACGAGCGAGACCCAGTACTTC
TRBV23-1	NA	TRBJ1-3	TRBD1	18	CASSSRDRKIRCGNTIYF	TGCGCCAGCAGTTCCCGGGACAGAAAGATTAGGTGTGGAAACACCATATATTTT
TRBV18	NA	TRBJ1-5	NA	14	CASSPDGINQPQHF	TGTGCCAGCTCACCGGACGGGATTAATCAGCCCCAGCATTTT
TRBV18	once	TRBJ2-7	NA	14	CASSPLREAYEQYF	TGTGCCAGCTCACCACTCAGGGAGGCCTACGAGCAGTACTTC
TRBV12-5	few	TRBJ1-1	NA	14	CASGKTGTKDEAFF	TGTGCCAGCGGAAAGACCGGGACGAAAGATGAAGCTTTCTTT
TRBV5-1	NA	TRBJ2-2	NA	16	CASSLAGTFGDGELFF	TGCGCCAGCAGCTTGGCCGGGACGTTTGGGGACGGGGAGCTGTTTTTT